The 14 T cell receptor beta chains below were found in one sample sequenced in a study of blood T cell repertoires in COVID-19. The assay was immunoSEQ multiplex PCR, and TCRdb's table has in-frame clones only and misses some. Seen here are more than 55,000 clones, 85% to 90% observed once, and the top ten hold around 8.3%. The sample was peripheral blood. These receptors all come from a human donor with active COVID-19. The donor label of this sample is uncertain.

The chain recombines TRBV28 with TRBJ2-2; unclear D gene. Trimming stripped 4 bases from V and 1 base from J, with 16 bases between. The CDR3 loop spans 17 amino acids. Germline CDR1 MDHEN, CDR2 SYDVKM. CDR3 sequence reads: CASSSFSQTGNTGELFF. DNA for the CDR3: TGTGCCAGCAGTTCGTTCTCTCAGACTGGGAACACCGGGGAGCTGTTTTTT.

The chain recombines TRBV6-5 with TRBJ2-5; maybe TRBD2 (7 bases). V was shortened by 6 bases and J by 4 bases, with 15 bases between the two germline ends. This CDR3 contains 14 residues. Germline lookup yields CDR1 MNHEY and CDR2 SVGAGI. The CDR3 DNA sequence: TGTGCCAGCAGACTCACAGGGAGGGGAGAGACCCAGTACTTC. This gives the protein CASRLTGRGETQYF.

V usage is TRBV7-2 and J usage is TRBJ2-7; 7 bases line up with TRBD1. Germline CDR1 SGHTA, CDR2 FQGNSA. CDR3 length: 15 amino acids. V was clipped by 0 bases and J by 6 bases; unmatched bases: 8. CDR3 DNA sequence: TGTGCCAGCAGCTTAGCAGGGACAGCCAGGGGCGAGCAGTACTTC. Encoded protein: CASSLAGTARGEQYF.

The rearrangement links TRBV5-1 to TRBJ2-7; 8 bases fit TRBD1. The trim removed 3 bases at V and 4 bases at J, leaving 9 bases unmatched. CDR1 SGHRS and CDR2 YFSETQ come from the germline V gene. The CDR3 has 15 residues. The CDR3 coding sequence is TGCGCCAGCAGCTCCCAACAGGGGGACTTTTACGAGCAGTACTTC. As protein: CASSSQQGDFYEQYF.

The V gene is TRBV15, the J gene TRBJ2-3; 8 bases are a match to TRBD2. J lost 6 bases, V lost 0 bases, and 8 bases had no gene match. The CDR3 spans 16 residues. Germline V lookup: CDR1 LNHNV, CDR2 YYDKDF (reference sequence). The CDR3 sequence: CATSRDGPGGQDTQYF. In DNA, the CDR3 is TGTGCCACCAGCAGAGATGGCCCGGGAGGGCAGGATACGCAGTATTTT.

The chain uses TRBV5-4 and TRBJ2-5; 8 bases line up with TRBD2. CDR3 length: 14 amino acids. Looked up from germline, CDR1 is SGHNT and CDR2 is YYREEE (reference sequence). V shed 4 bases and J 4 bases; nucleotides not matched to a gene: 6. The CDR3 protein is CASSKGLVAETQYF. CDR3 nucleotide sequence: TGTGCCAGCAGCAAGGGACTAGTGGCAGAGACCCAGTACTTC.

The chain employs TRBV9 and TRBJ2-7; perhaps TRBD1 as D (5 bases). Germline-derived CDR1 and CDR2 are SGDLS and YYNGEE. Trimming removed 2 bases from V and 3 bases from J, with 12 bases in between. This CDR3 has 14 amino acids. In DNA form, the CDR3 reads TGTGCCAGCAGCGTCTACTCCGACAGCTACGAGCAGTACTTC. As protein: CASSVYSDSYEQYF.

The rearrangement uses TRBV4-2 and TRBJ2-3; 8 bases agree with TRBD2. The J segment lost 5 bases and the V segment lost 4 bases, leaving 14 bases of the junction unmatched. CDR1 LGHNA and CDR2 YNFKEQ come from the germline V gene. CDR3 length: 17 residues. The CDR3 spells CASSPRAGGSLGDTQYF. For the CDR3, the DNA is TGTGCCAGCAGCCCCAGGGCGGGAGGCAGCCTGGGAGATACGCAGTATTTT.

CDR3 sequence (DNA): TGTGCCAGCAGTGTAGGGCAGGCTCTTGTGGAGTTCTTC. This codes for CASSVGQALVEFF. The rearrangement links TRBV12-3 or TRBV12-4 to TRBJ2-1; no definite D call. Trimming pared 5 bases from V and 14 bases from J, leaving 19 bases between. This CDR3 region has 13 residues.

This rearrangement joins TRBV6-5 to TRBJ1-5; D is ambiguous. Germline assignment: CDR1 MNHEY and CDR2 SVGAGI. V lost 5 bases and J lost 3, with 14 bases in between. This CDR3 has 15 amino acids. Here the CDR3 reads CASSPTGVSNQPQHF. CDR3 nucleotides: TGTGCCAGCAGTCCTACCGGGGTCTCCAATCAGCCCCAGCATTTT.

The V gene is TRBV5-4, the J gene TRBJ2-1, with 8 nucleotides matching TRBD1. Germline-derived CDR1 and CDR2 are SGHNT and YYREEE (reference sequence). V shed 0 bases and J 12 bases; nucleotides not matched to a gene: 2. CDR3 size: 12 residues. For the CDR3, the DNA is TGTGCCAGCAGCTTGGTACAGGGGGGGCAGTTCTTC. This sequence encodes CASSLVQGGQFF.

The chain employs TRBV4-3 and TRBJ1-2; 8 nucleotides agree with TRBD1. This CDR3 is 17 amino acids long. Germline V gene lookup returns CDR1 LGHNA and CDR2 YSLEER. J was trimmed by 3 bases and V by 0 bases; bases with no gene match: 9. The CDR3 loop reads CASSQDLEDRVYYGYTF. The CDR3 bases are TGCGCCAGCAGCCAAGATCTGGAGGACAGGGTCTACTATGGCTACACCTTC.

This CDR3 reads CASSQSPGGEQYF. The CDR3 nucleotides are TGTGCCAGCAGCCAATCCCCAGGGGGCGAGCAGTACTTC. The chain carries TRBV7-3 and TRBJ2-7, with TRBD1 identical over 7 bases. Germline CDR1 reads SGHTA; CDR2 reads FQGTGA. V lost 5 bases, J lost 6 bases, and 7 bases stayed unmatched. This CDR3 contains 13 residues.

The chain links TRBV10-3 to TRBJ2-7; perhaps TRBD1 as D (6 bases). This CDR3 comprises 14 residues. Trimming took 0 bases from V and 6 from J, leaving 12 bases between them. Germline V lookup: CDR1 ENHRY, CDR2 SYGVKD. CDR3 DNA: TGTGCCATCAGTGAGTCGACAGGCCCTCCCGAGCAGTACTTC. Residues: CAISESTGPPEQYF.